Following are 32 T cell receptor beta chains from one sample sequenced in a study of TIL therapy for anti-PD-1-resistant metastatic lung cancer. Time point in this sample: pre-treatment sample, taken before nivolumab and TIL therapy. The immunoSEQ assay was v3. Generated by immunoSEQ multiplex PCR, the TCRdb table keeps only in-frame clones and is missing some. This sample carries about 52,000 clones, roughly 85% of them seen once, and the ten largest clones take 4% to 6%. This material consisted of blood, taken at baseline. The receptors derive from a woman aged 25-80 years with non-small cell lung cancer.

This clone was observed a few times. This chain uses TRBV10-3 with TRBJ1-2; D unclear. CDR3 length equals 13 residues. V lost 4 bases and J lost 0, with 6 bases in between. The germline CDR1 and CDR2 sequences are ENHRY and SYGVKD. The CDR3 is CAISGVSNYGYTF. The CDR3 coding sequence is TGTGCCATCAGTGGCGTTTCTAACTATGGCTACACCTTC.

This rearrangement joins TRBV6-5 to TRBJ2-7; perhaps TRBD2 as D (5 bases). The CDR3 is made up of 15 amino acids. Trimming shortened V by 4 bases and J by 0 bases, and 13 bases separated the two germline ends. Per the germline V gene, CDR1 is MNHEY and CDR2 is SVGAGI. The CDR3 sequence: CASSSGWTGSYEQYF. CDR3 DNA: TGTGCCAGCAGTTCTGGGTGGACTGGCTCCTACGAGCAGTACTTC.

J is TRBJ2-7 and V is TRBV4-1; no reliable D call. Germline V gives CDR1 MGHRA, CDR2 YSYEKL. Trimming pared 8 bases from V and 7 bases from J, leaving 12 bases between. This CDR3 spans 11 amino acids. The CDR3 loop reads CASRGVGEQYF. DNA for the CDR3: TGCGCCAGCCGCGGCGTGGGGGAGCAGTACTTC.

The gene calls are TRBV5-4 and TRBJ2-1, with D possibly being TRBD1 (6 bases). The V and J ends lost 5 bases and 0 bases respectively, with 12 bases between them. The CDR3 covers 15 residues. Looked up from germline, CDR1 is SGHNT and CDR2 is YYREEE (reference sequence). The CDR3 is CASRPTGSSYNEQFF. As DNA, the CDR3 is TGTGCCAGCAGGCCCACAGGGTCCTCCTACAATGAGCAGTTCTTC.

The rearrangement links TRBV27 to TRBJ2-3; possibly TRBD1 or TRBD2 for D (7 bases each). This CDR3 contains 15 residues. Germline V gives CDR1 MNHEY, CDR2 SMNVEV (reference sequence). V was shortened by 10 bases and J by 8 bases, with 25 bases between the two germline ends. As DNA, the CDR3 is TGTGCCACCTCGGGGGGCAGGGGGGATAGGGGTACGCAGTATTTT. Translating gives CATSGGRGDRGTQYF.

The chain is built from TRBV19 and TRBJ2-6; TRBD2 aligns across 7 bases. Germline values: CDR1 LNHDA, CDR2 SQIVND (reference sequence). CDR3 size: 15 residues. After removal of 3 bases from V and 3 bases from J, the junction contained 2 bases not matched to a gene. The CDR3, as DNA: TGTGCCAGTAGTATGGGAGGGTTTGGGGCCAACGTCCTGACTTTC. Translated: CASSMGGFGANVLTF.

The chain links TRBV10-1 to TRBJ2-3; D is perhaps TRBD1 or TRBD2 (5 bases each). V lost 6 bases to trimming and J lost 2 bases, with 18 bases between them. The CDR3 is made up of 16 amino acids. The germline V gene has CDR1 WNHNN and CDR2 SYGVQD (reference sequence). The CDR3 region is CASSDRQTILTDTQYF. In DNA form, the CDR3 reads TGCGCCAGCAGCGATAGACAGACTATCCTCACAGATACGCAGTATTTT.

V and J are TRBV18 and TRBJ1-5, with D unclear. Germline CDR1 is KGHSH and CDR2 is LQKENI. This CDR3 contains 17 residues. V lost 3 bases and J lost 0, with 15 bases in between. CDR3 nucleotides: TGTGCCAGCTCACCGTCCCCGGCCGTTTATAGCAATCAGCCCCAGCATTTT. This translates into CASSPSPAVYSNQPQHF.

This sequence joins TRBV30 and TRBJ1-4; no definite D call. Germline V lookup: CDR1 GTSNPN, CDR2 SVGIG (reference sequence). There are 13 residues in the CDR3. The V gene lost 3 bases and the J gene lost 4 bases, with 9 bases spanning the gap. CDR3 region: CAWRPQVNEKLFF. The DNA of the CDR3 is TGTGCCTGGAGGCCGCAAGTTAATGAAAAACTGTTTTTT.

The CDR3, as DNA: TGTGCCAGCAGCTATTCGACTGTTTATCAGCCCCAGCATTTT. Encoded protein: CASSYSTVYQPQHF. The chain couples TRBV5-5 to TRBJ1-5, with no clear D. Germline CDR1 SGHKS, CDR2 YYEKEE (reference sequence). V lost 3 bases to trimming and J lost 5 bases, with 12 bases between them. The CDR3 is made up of 14 amino acids.

This sequence joins TRBV18 and TRBJ1-4; 9 nucleotides line up with TRBD1. Trimming cost V 0 bases and J 7 bases; bases outside gene matches: 3. The CDR3 extends over 15 amino acids. CDR1 KGHSH and CDR2 LQKENI come from the germline V gene. The CDR3 is CASSPPGQGSEKLFF. The CDR3 nucleotides read TGTGCCAGCTCACCACCGGGACAGGGTAGTGAAAAACTGTTTTTT.

The chain employs TRBV9 and TRBJ2-2, with 8 bases lining up with TRBD1. The CDR3 length is 15 residues. The ends lost 3 bases at V and 2 bases at J; junction bases unmatched: 3. Germline values: CDR1 SGDLS, CDR2 YYNGEE. This CDR3 is CASSETGDNTGELFF. The DNA for the CDR3 is TGTGCCAGCAGCGAGACAGGGGATAACACCGGGGAGCTGTTTTTT.

The chain joins TRBV7-9 to TRBJ2-1, with a weak D call TRBD2 (6 bases). Germline V lookup: CDR1 SEHNR, CDR2 FQNEAQ (reference sequence). CDR3 length: 16 residues. V was clipped by 1 base and J by 6 bases, with 16 bases between them. The DNA for the CDR3 is TGTGCCAGCAGCTTAGAGGTGGGAGGTATAAGCAATGAGCAGTTCTTC. Translation gives CASSLEVGGISNEQFF.

This rearrangement joins TRBV4-1 to TRBJ1-2, with D possibly being TRBD1 (5 bases). V was shortened by 4 bases and J by 4 bases, with 19 bases between the two germline ends. This CDR3 is 16 amino acids long. CDR1 and CDR2 from the germline V gene are MGHRA and YSYEKL. The CDR3 spells CASSLIPGPGAYGYTF. The CDR3, as DNA: TGCGCCAGCAGCCTCATTCCGGGCCCCGGGGCCTATGGCTACACCTTC.

The chain recombines TRBV6-5 with TRBJ1-6; D unclear. The CDR3 is 14 amino acids. Deletions cut 2 bases from V and 0 bases from J, with 2 bases between. The V gene's germline CDR1 is MNHEY and CDR2 SVGAGI. DNA of the CDR3: TGTGCCAGCAGTTACACCTCCTATAATTCACCCCTCCACTTT. Translation gives CASSYTSYNSPLHF.

The chain links TRBV4-1 to TRBJ1-1; D is unresolved. Germline V lookup: CDR1 MGHRA, CDR2 YSYEKL. V was pared by 1 base and J by 1 base, with 7 bases between. The CDR3 consists of 14 residues. DNA for the CDR3: TGCGCCAGCAGCCAAGTTGCGGGGAACACTGAAGCTTTCTTT. The encoded protein is CASSQVAGNTEAFF.

The chain has TRBV28 and TRBJ1-5, with D perhaps TRBD1 (6 bases). CDR3 length equals 17 residues. Germline values: CDR1 MDHEN, CDR2 SYDVKM. Trimming stripped 3 bases from V and 0 bases from J, with 15 bases between. In nucleotides, the CDR3 is TGTGCCAGCAGTTTCAGAAAAGGACAGTATAGCAATCAGCCCCAGCATTTT. This gives the protein CASSFRKGQYSNQPQHF.

The chain links TRBV28 to TRBJ1-5; D remains unclear. The germline CDR1 and CDR2 sequences are MDHEN and SYDVKM. Trimming stripped 6 bases from V and 0 bases from J, with 12 bases between. The CDR3 is made up of 15 amino acids. The CDR3 sequence: CASSFDTYSNQPQHF. CDR3 nucleotides: TGTGCCAGCAGCTTTGACACTTATAGCAATCAGCCCCAGCATTTT.

The gene calls are TRBV27 and TRBJ1-2; 8 nucleotides match TRBD1. The J segment lost 4 bases and the V segment lost 8 bases, leaving 9 bases of the junction unmatched. The CDR3 spans 14 residues. From germline, CDR1 is MNHEY and CDR2 SMNVEV (reference sequence). The CDR3 DNA reads as TGTGCCAGCGCCTCGTCCCAGGGGGCCTATGGCTACACCTTC. This codes for CASASSQGAYGYTF.

The chain combines TRBV6-1 with TRBJ1-2; no reliable D call. V lost 1 base and J lost 5, with 17 bases in between. The CDR3 contains 16 residues. Per germline, CDR1 MNHNS and CDR2 SASEGT. CDR3 residues: CASSEDAGIPDYGYTF. The DNA of the CDR3 is TGTGCCAGCAGTGAAGATGCGGGGATCCCCGATTATGGCTACACCTTC.

This chain uses TRBV18 with TRBJ2-3, with 9 positions matching TRBD2. This CDR3 contains 18 residues. The germline CDR1 and CDR2 sequences are KGHSH and LQKENI. V dropped 3 bases and J dropped 1; count of bases not matched to a gene: 11. CDR3 coding DNA: TGTGCCAGCTCACCGGTTAGCGGGAGATTTCTCGGCACAGATACGCAGTATTTT. It encodes CASSPVSGRFLGTDTQYF.

This chain links TRBV5-8 with TRBJ2-2; no firm D call. In germline, CDR1 is SGHTS, CDR2 YDEGEE. The CDR3 sequence is 13 residues long. The V end lost 4 bases, the J end lost 5 bases, and 9 bases lay between the germline ends. CDR3 sequence reads: CASSPWETGELFF. CDR3 in DNA: TGTGCCAGCAGCCCTTGGGAAACCGGGGAGCTGTTTTTT.

The CDR3 sequence is CATSRAGEAFF. DNA for the CDR3: TGTGCCACCAGCAGAGCAGGTGAAGCTTTCTTT. The chain couples TRBV15 to TRBJ1-1, with D uncertain. Germline V gene sequence: CDR1 LNHNV, CDR2 YYDKDF (reference sequence). The CDR3 covers 11 residues. V was cut by 1 base and J by 7 bases, with 4 bases left in between.

This chain connects TRBV15 to TRBJ1-6; D may be TRBD1 (5 bases). The CDR3 loop spans 13 amino acids. The germline V gene encodes CDR1 LNHNV and CDR2 YYDKDF (reference sequence). V was shortened by 8 bases and J by 5 bases, with 10 bases between the two germline ends. The CDR3 region is CATSGRNNSPLHF. CDR3 nucleotides: TGTGCCACCTCAGGGAGGAATAATTCACCCCTCCACTTT.

The V call is TRBV29-1, the J call TRBJ1-3; D ambiguous. This CDR3 is 15 amino acids long. Germline loops: CDR1 SQVTM, CDR2 ANQGSEA. V lost 0 bases and J 0 bases, leaving 9 bases between the germline ends. The CDR3 sequence is CSVEDLGRSGNTIYF. The CDR3 nucleotides are TGCAGCGTTGAAGACCTGGGTCGCTCTGGAAACACCATATATTTT.

The chain employs TRBV5-1 and TRBJ2-7; TRBD2 might be the D (5 bases). Trimming removed 1 base at V and 6 bases at J, with 11 bases between. Germline values: CDR1 SGHRS, CDR2 YFSETQ. This CDR3 comprises 13 residues. DNA for the CDR3: TGCGCCAGCAGCTTGAATTCCCGGGGCGAGCAGTACTTC. Amino acid sequence: CASSLNSRGEQYF.

This chain links TRBV6-5 with TRBJ2-3, with 13 bases that match TRBD2. The trim removed 0 bases at V and 7 bases at J, leaving 4 bases unmatched. The CDR3 consists of 16 residues. In germline, CDR1 is MNHEY, CDR2 SVGAGI. The CDR3 DNA reads as TGTGCCAGCAGTTACTCGACTAGCGGGAGGACATATACGCAGTATTTT. Translation gives CASSYSTSGRTYTQYF.

This chain connects TRBV7-9 to TRBJ1-3; the D is unclear. The V gene's germline CDR1 is SEHNR and CDR2 FQNEAQ (reference sequence). With 1 base removed from V and 0 bases from J, the gap between germline ends came to 4 bases. CDR3 length equals 14 residues. The CDR3 sequence is CASSLDRSGNTIYF. The CDR3 region has the DNA TGTGCCAGCAGCTTAGATCGCTCTGGAAACACCATATATTTT.

This sequence joins TRBV6-1 and TRBJ1-2, with 10 bases aligning to TRBD1. The CDR3 has 16 residues. Trimming took 0 bases from V and 6 from J; bases not matched to a gene: 7. Per germline, CDR1 MNHNS and CDR2 SASEGT. As DNA, the CDR3 is TGTGCCAGCAGTGAAGCTCCGGGACAGGGGTTAGATGGCTACACCTTC. It specifies CASSEAPGQGLDGYTF.

This clone was seen more than once but under ten times. The chain couples TRBV7-9 to TRBJ1-1; the D is unclear. V lost 2 bases and J 3 bases, leaving 7 bases between the germline ends. The CDR3 sequence is 13 residues long. The germline V gene encodes CDR1 SEHNR and CDR2 FQNEAQ (reference sequence). The CDR3 nucleotides read TGTGCCAGCAGCTTATTGGGTGACACTGAAGCTTTCTTT. This sequence encodes CASSLLGDTEAFF.

This clone was picked up a small number of times. Here the CDR3 DNA reads TGTGCCAGCAGTGAAGCGGTTTGGGTTAGAGGGGAGACCCAGTACTTC. It translates to CASSEAVWVRGETQYF. The rearrangement links TRBV6-1 to TRBJ2-5; tentative D call: TRBD2 (5 bases). The V gene's germline CDR1 is MNHNS and CDR2 SASEGT. Trimming stripped 0 bases from V and 5 bases from J, with 16 bases between. The CDR3 consists of 16 residues.

The chain has TRBV15 and TRBJ2-1, with D perhaps TRBD2 (6 bases). Trimming cost V 5 bases and J 5 bases, with 13 bases left between them. CDR1 is LNHNV, CDR2 YYDKDF, per germline (reference sequence). CDR3 length: 14 amino acids. CDR3 region: CATSPRDFNNEQFF. The CDR3 bases are TGTGCCACCAGCCCCCGGGACTTTAACAATGAGCAGTTCTTC.